The 9 T cell receptor beta chains below were found in one sample sequenced in a study of CD8 T cells in Susac syndrome. With random hexamers, reverse transcription was performed on 0.5 to 1 ug of RNA. TCRdb reprocessed the immunoSEQ multiplex PCR reads via MiXCR and lists one record per CDR3 protein. Here the sample spans 200,000 to 250,000 distinct CDR3 sequences, approximately 94% being singletons. The sample taken for sequencing was CD4+ T cells from PBMCs. These TCRs come from a human donor with Susac syndrome.

The chain links TRBV11-1 to TRBJ2-1; 8 positions match TRBD2. This CDR3 has 18 amino acids. V shed 5 bases, J shed 0 bases, and the junction held 12 bases outside the gene matches. Germline values: CDR1 SGHAT, CDR2 FQDESV (reference sequence). The CDR3 is CASSVRSGGGLSYNEQFF. Here the CDR3 DNA reads TGTGCCAGCAGCGTCCGCTCGGGCGGGGGGCTCTCCTACAATGAGCAGTTCTTC.

V and J are TRBV20-1 and TRBJ2-3, with TRBD2 as a possible D gene (5 bases). V was shortened by 2 bases and J by 0 bases, with 15 bases between the two germline ends. Germline lookup yields CDR1 DFQATT and CDR2 SNEGSKA (reference sequence). CDR3 length equals 16 residues. CDR3 in amino acids: CSARRRASRSTDTQYF. The CDR3 nucleotides are TGCAGTGCTAGAAGGCGGGCTAGCCGTAGCACAGATACGCAGTATTTT.

This sequence joins TRBV4-3 and TRBJ2-1, with TRBD2 matching 14 bases. Trimming removed 0 bases from V and 6 bases from J; junction bases left unmatched: 7. Germline V CDR1 and CDR2: LGHNA, YSLEER. This CDR3 is 18 amino acids long. CDR3 DNA: TGCGCCAGCAGCCAAGATGATGGGACTAGCGGGGGCCTCAATGAGCAGTTCTTC. It yields the protein CASSQDDGTSGGLNEQFF.

The chain links TRBV20-1 to TRBJ2-5; 9 positions match TRBD1. Trimming removed 3 bases from V and 5 bases from J; junction bases left unmatched: 7. There are 14 residues in the CDR3. Looked up from germline, CDR1 is DFQATT and CDR2 is SNEGSKA (reference sequence). CDR3 sequence (DNA): TGCAGTGCTAGGGGACAGGGCGGGTGGGAGACCCAGTACTTC. This translates into CSARGQGGWETQYF.

The CDR3 protein is CASLQGYEQYF. As DNA, the CDR3 is TGTGCCAGCTTACAGGGCTACGAGCAGTACTTC. The rearrangement links TRBV28 to TRBJ2-7; the D gene is possibly TRBD1 (6 bases). Germline values: CDR1 MDHEN, CDR2 SYDVKM. V gave up 8 bases and J gave up 3 bases, with 8 bases separating them. The CDR3 covers 11 residues.

The V and J genes are TRBV7-2 and TRBJ2-5; 10 positions agree with TRBD1. Germline loops: CDR1 SGHTA, CDR2 FQGNSA. The length of the CDR3 is 16 residues. The trim removed 1 base at V and 7 bases at J, leaving 9 bases unmatched. This CDR3 reads CASSLVRTGGVGTQYF. CDR3 in DNA: TGTGCCAGCAGCTTAGTTCGGACAGGGGGTGTTGGGACCCAGTACTTC.

This clonotype is a singleton in its sample. This chain links TRBV9 with TRBJ2-3; TRBD2 is a possible D gene (6 bases). The V gene lost 4 bases and the J gene lost 2 bases, with 11 bases spanning the gap. This CDR3 region has 14 residues. Germline values: CDR1 SGDLS, CDR2 YYNGEE. As DNA, the CDR3 is TGTGCCAGCAGCTCGGGACTGTTCACAGATACGCAGTATTTT. This translates into CASSSGLFTDTQYF.

The chain is built from TRBV6-5 and TRBJ2-3, with 8 bases lining up with TRBD2. This CDR3 has 15 amino acids. CDR1 and CDR2 from the germline V gene are MNHEY and SVGAGI. V trimming: 6 bases; J trimming: 5 bases; junction bases outside the gene matches: 10. The CDR3 DNA reads as TGTGCCAGCAGCGGTGCGGGGGGAAAGAAAGATACGCAGTATTTT. Residues: CASSGAGGKKDTQYF.

This clonotype was seen once. The chain couples TRBV7-3 to TRBJ2-7, with TRBD1 matching 7 bases. The germline CDR1 and CDR2 sequences are SGHTA and FQGTGA. V dropped 1 base and J dropped 5; count of bases not matched to a gene: 11. The CDR3 extends over 16 amino acids. In DNA form, the CDR3 reads TGTGCCAGCAGCTTAAGGGGCGCAGGGGGTTTAGACGAGCAGTACTTC. Translated: CASSLRGAGGLDEQYF.